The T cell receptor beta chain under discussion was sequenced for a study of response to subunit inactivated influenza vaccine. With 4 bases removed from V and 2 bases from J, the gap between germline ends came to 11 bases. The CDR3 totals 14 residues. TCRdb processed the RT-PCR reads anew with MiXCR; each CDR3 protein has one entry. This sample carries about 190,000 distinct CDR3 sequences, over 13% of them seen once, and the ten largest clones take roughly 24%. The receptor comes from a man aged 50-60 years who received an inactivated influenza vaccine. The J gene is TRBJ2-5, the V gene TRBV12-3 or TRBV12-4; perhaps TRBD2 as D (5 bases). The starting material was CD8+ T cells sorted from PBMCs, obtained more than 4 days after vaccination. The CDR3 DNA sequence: TGTGCCAGCAGTTCCCCATGGGAGCAAGAGACCCAGTACTTC. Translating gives CASSSPWEQETQYF.